This TCR beta chain was sequenced in a study of blood T cell repertoires in COVID-19. The overall study: Whether acute or convalescent, the COVID-19 samples came from the United States, Italy and Spain. PBMCs, B-cell-depleted T cells, or T cells were the source of the cDNA or gDNA that made up the material.

Authors' processing steps: Quantification of nucleated cells was approximated via reference gene primer amplification. Clones were sequenced by immunoSEQ multiplex PCR, and TCRdb holds only the in-frame ones, with some missing. D and trimming come from the DNA, and the V and J calls and clone size come from that table. Of 200,000 to 250,000 clones in the sample, about 85% were seen once. Input material: peripheral blood. The sequence derives from a woman aged 55-69 years who had recovered from COVID-19.

The CDR3 DNA follows: TGTGCCAGCAGCTTAGTGGCGGGACCCTACAATGAGCAGTTCTTC. Protein: CASSLVAGPYNEQFF. V gene TRBV7-9 combines with J gene TRBJ2-1; a possible D gene is TRBD2 (6 bases). V was cut by 1 base and J by 2 bases, with 9 bases left in between. CDR1 and CDR2 (germline): SEHNR, FQNEAQ (reference sequence). The CDR3 spans 15 residues.